This T cell receptor beta chain appears in the sequencing data of a study of CD8 T cells in Susac syndrome. Study-wide results and caveats: Only a relatively small number of individuals were included in the TCR sequencing and HLA analysis.

As regards this clonotype: Its antigen is undetermined.

Trimming shortened V by 6 bases and J by 1 base, and 13 bases separated the two germline ends. The CDR3 has 14 residues. From germline, CDR1 is DFQATT and CDR2 SNEGSKA (reference sequence). CD8+ and CD4+ T cells circulating in blood were sequenced for TCR beta. Treatment-naive patients with stable or active relapsing-remitting disease served as multiple sclerosis controls. TEMRA cells were FACS-enriched, with CD8+ and CD4+ T cells isolated negatively. RNA totalling roughly 0.45 to 1 ug underwent reverse transcription with random hexamers. TCRdb itself ran the immunoSEQ multiplex PCR reads through MiXCR, one entry per CDR3 protein. The sample contains about 210,000 distinct CDR3 sequences, 95% of which appear only once.

The chain has TRBV20-1 and TRBJ1-5; D is ambiguous. The sequence was collected from a human donor with multiple sclerosis. Specimen: CD4+ T cells from PBMCs. The CDR3 loop reads CSANTMGSNQPQHF. In DNA, the CDR3 is TGCAGTGCAAATACAATGGGGAGCAATCAGCCCCAGCATTTT.